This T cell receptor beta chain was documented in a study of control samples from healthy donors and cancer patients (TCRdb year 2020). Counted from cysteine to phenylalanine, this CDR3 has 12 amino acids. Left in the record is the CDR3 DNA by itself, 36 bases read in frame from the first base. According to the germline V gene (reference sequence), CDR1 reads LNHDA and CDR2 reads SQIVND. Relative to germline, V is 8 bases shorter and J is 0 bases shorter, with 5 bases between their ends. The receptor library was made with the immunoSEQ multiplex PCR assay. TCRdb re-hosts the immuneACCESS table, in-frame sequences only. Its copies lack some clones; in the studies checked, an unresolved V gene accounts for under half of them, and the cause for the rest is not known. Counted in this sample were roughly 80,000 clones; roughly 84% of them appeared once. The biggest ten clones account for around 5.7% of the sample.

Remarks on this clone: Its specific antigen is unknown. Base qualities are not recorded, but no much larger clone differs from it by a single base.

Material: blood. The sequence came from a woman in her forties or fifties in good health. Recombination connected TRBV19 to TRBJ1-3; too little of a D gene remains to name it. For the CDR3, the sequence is CASRNSGNTIYF. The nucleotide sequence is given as TGTGCCAGTCGGAACTCTGGAAACACCATATATTTT.